A selection of T cell receptor beta chains follows, all from one sample in a study of T cells after yellow fever vaccination. In TCRdb, the 5' RACE reads were re-called with MiXCR into one record per CDR3 protein. Of fewer than 500,000 distinct CDR3 sequences in the sample, over 15% were seen once. The sequences come from PBMCs, collected before the yellow fever booster vaccination. Every receptor here comes from a man younger than 35 who received the YFV17D yellow fever vaccine. CDR3s include the opening cysteine and the closing phenylalanine or tryptophan. A D gene is named only where the DNA matches it firmly. Clone size is not always given. Where it is, it says once, few, many or a class for expanded clones.

clone_size: .
d_call: TRBD1
j_call: TRBJ1-2
v_call: TRBV6-2/TRBV6-3
cdr3_nt: TGTGCCAGCAGACCCGGACAGGGGTCGGCCGGTCGCTACACCTTC
cdr3_aa: CASRPGQGSAGRYTF

clone_size: .
d_call: TRBD2
j_call: TRBJ2-3
v_call: TRBV7-3
cdr3_nt: TGTGCCAGCAGCTCGACTAGCGGGGGTAGCACAGATACGCAGTATTTT
cdr3_aa: CASSSTSGGSTDTQYF

clone_size: few
d_call: .
j_call: TRBJ1-1
v_call: TRBV7-3
cdr3_nt: TGTGCCAGCAGAGCTTACCCGGGGAAGGAAGCTTTCTTT
cdr3_aa: CASRAYPGKEAFF

clone_size: .
d_call: .
j_call: TRBJ2-3
v_call: TRBV20-1
cdr3_nt: TGCAGTGTTCAAAAGGGGGGCCGCACAGATACGCAGTATTTT
cdr3_aa: CSVQKGGRTDTQYF

clone_size: .
d_call: .
j_call: TRBJ2-1
v_call: TRBV20-1
cdr3_nt: TGCAGTGCTAGAGATCATTGGACATCAGGCCGCCATGAGCAGTTCTTC
cdr3_aa: CSARDHWTSGRHEQFF

clone_size: .
d_call: .
j_call: TRBJ1-1
v_call: TRBV20-1
cdr3_nt: TGCAGTGCTAGAGACTGGCGGGACCCGAACACTGAAGCTTTCTTT
cdr3_aa: CSARDWRDPNTEAFF

clone_size: few
d_call: .
j_call: TRBJ2-1
v_call: TRBV11-2
cdr3_nt: TGTGCCAGCAGCTCTCACCCTCAGGCGATCCTCAGCTCCTACAATGAGCAGTTCTTC
cdr3_aa: CASSSHPQAILSSYNEQFF

clone_size: many
d_call: .
j_call: TRBJ1-4
v_call: TRBV5-1
cdr3_nt: TGCGCCAGCAGCTTGGTCGGGACAACTAATGAAAAACTGTTTTTT
cdr3_aa: CASSLVGTTNEKLFF

clone_size: few
d_call: TRBD2
j_call: TRBJ2-1
v_call: TRBV7-2
cdr3_nt: TGTGCCAGCAGCTCCCCCGTGCGGGGGGTTAGTGAGCAGTTCTTC
cdr3_aa: CASSSPVRGVSEQFF

clone_size: .
d_call: .
j_call: TRBJ1-3
v_call: TRBV4-1
cdr3_nt: TGCGCCAGCAGCCAAGAAGATACAGGGTTCTCTGGAAACACCATATATTTT
cdr3_aa: CASSQEDTGFSGNTIYF

clone_size: .
d_call: .
j_call: TRBJ2-7
v_call: TRBV4-1
cdr3_nt: TGCGCCAGCAGCCTCACTGGGACGGCCTACGAGCAGTACTTC
cdr3_aa: CASSLTGTAYEQYF

clone_size: few
d_call: .
j_call: TRBJ2-3
v_call: TRBV6-5
cdr3_nt: TGTGCCAGCAGTTACTGGGGGGCGTCCACAGATACGCAGTATTTT
cdr3_aa: CASSYWGASTDTQYF

clone_size: .
d_call: .
j_call: TRBJ1-5
v_call: TRBV20-1
cdr3_nt: TGCAGTGCTAGGGGAGGCAGGGGATGGGGTCAGCCCCAGCATTTT
cdr3_aa: CSARGGRGWGQPQHF

clone_size: .
d_call: TRBD1
j_call: TRBJ2-7
v_call: TRBV9
cdr3_nt: TGTGCCAGCAGCGGTAACGTCATCCGGGACAGGGCCCACGAGCAGTACTTC
cdr3_aa: CASSGNVIRDRAHEQYF

clone_size: .
d_call: .
j_call: TRBJ2-7
v_call: TRBV4-3
cdr3_nt: TGCGCCAGCAGCCAAGATGAGGCCGGGGCAGAGCAGTACTTC
cdr3_aa: CASSQDEAGAEQYF

clone_size: .
d_call: .
j_call: TRBJ2-5
v_call: TRBV4-1
cdr3_nt: TGCGCCAGCAGCCAGGGCCGGGACCCGAAAAGGGAGACCCAGTACTTC
cdr3_aa: CASSQGRDPKRETQYF

clone_size: .
d_call: TRBD2
j_call: TRBJ2-3
v_call: TRBV29-1
cdr3_nt: TGCAGCGTTGTGGGAGGCGGGGGGGCCGGTTTTTCAGATACGCAGTATTTT
cdr3_aa: CSVVGGGGAGFSDTQYF

clone_size: few
d_call: .
j_call: TRBJ1-1
v_call: TRBV7-3
cdr3_nt: TGTGCCAGCAGCTTAAGGGCGGGGATGGGCACTGAAGCTTTCTTT
cdr3_aa: CASSLRAGMGTEAFF

clone_size: .
d_call: .
j_call: TRBJ2-4
v_call: TRBV10-3
cdr3_nt: TGTGCCGCCCGAGAGGGTCAGAGCAACATTCAGTACTTC
cdr3_aa: CAAREGQSNIQYF

clone_size: .
d_call: .
j_call: TRBJ2-3
v_call: TRBV7-9
cdr3_nt: TGTGCCAGCAGCTTGAAGGGGAGTCCCACGGATACGCAGTATTTT
cdr3_aa: CASSLKGSPTDTQYF

clone_size: .
d_call: .
j_call: TRBJ1-6
v_call: TRBV6-6
cdr3_nt: TGTGCCAGCAGTCCACGTGGGGGAATTTCACCCCTCCACTTT
cdr3_aa: CASSPRGGISPLHF

clone_size: .
d_call: .
j_call: TRBJ1-2
v_call: TRBV13
cdr3_nt: TGTGCCAGCAGCTCACAGGGCGTCGATGGCTACACCTTC
cdr3_aa: CASSSQGVDGYTF

clone_size: .
d_call: TRBD2
j_call: TRBJ2-7
v_call: TRBV6-5
cdr3_nt: TGTGCCAGCAGTTACTCGATCAGCGGGGCGTACGAGCAGTACTTC
cdr3_aa: CASSYSISGAYEQYF